The clone carrying this TCR beta chain was counted between two and nine times. Antigen specificity is unknown. Tagging with unique molecular identifiers was a feature of the TCR beta cDNA libraries. Yield was some 500,000 cDNA molecules from 1 to 10 million T cells. TCRdb itself ran the PCR reads through MiXCR, one entry per CDR3 protein. The table lists under 650,000 distinct CDR3 sequences, about 40% of them singletons. In germline, CDR1 is DFQATT, CDR2 SNEGSKA (reference sequence). This CDR3 contains 16 residues. V was trimmed by 3 bases and J by 2 bases, leaving 17 bases between them. The sample comes from a study of post-analysis software for immune sequencing data. Study-level results: Multiple sclerosis patients had significantly lower normalized Chao1 diversity than controls. Controls showed lower frequencies than patients for a few TRBV segments, and TRBV5-6, TRBV5-1 and TRBV20-1 were among these. F measure grouped same-batch samples tightly together.

This TCR derives from a girl aged 10 to 17 with multiple sclerosis. Sequences were obtained from blood. The chain couples TRBV20-1 to TRBJ2-1; D ambiguous. DNA for the CDR3: TGCAGTGCTAGCCCCCCTGGCCCACCCACCTACAATGAGCAGTTCTTC. Translation: CSASPPGPPTYNEQFF.